These 5 T cell receptor beta chains were all obtained from the same sample, sequenced in a study of HIV-infected patients and healthy controls. Whole blood was used without fractionation, so all unsorted peripheral T cells were included. Alpha and beta constant-region primers primed reverse transcription of about 500 ng RNA. Alpha and beta chain libraries were made separately by chain-specific third strand synthesis with multiplexing indices. A single record per CDR3 protein comes from TCRdb applying MiXCR to the 5' RACE reads. The profile covers under 20,000 distinct CDR3 sequences, with 10% appearing a single time and approximately 3.1% taken by the ten largest. The material sequenced was blood. These receptors originate from an adult in good health.

This clonotype has a count of ten or more. This chain uses TRBV9 with TRBJ2-3, with 11 bases lining up with TRBD2. The CDR3 is made up of 15 amino acids. The ends lost 0 bases at V and 6 bases at J; junction bases unmatched: 3. The germline gives CDR1 SGDLS, CDR2 YYNGEE. The CDR3 loop reads CASSVEASGRDTQYF. DNA for the CDR3: TGTGCCAGCAGCGTAGAGGCTAGCGGGAGGGATACGCAGTATTTT. Combining the CDR3 with reference TRBV9 and TRBJ2-3 gives the whole variable domain DSGVTQTPKHLITATGQRVTLRCSPRSGDLSVYWYQQSLDQGLQFLIQYYNGEERAKGNILERFSAQQFPDLHSELNLSSLELGDSALYFCASSVEASGRDTQYFGPGTRLTVL.

This clonotype was detected many times. The chain has TRBV9 and TRBJ2-2; 7 bases match TRBD1. The V segment lost 3 bases and the J segment 1 base; nucleotides outside the gene matches: 9. CDR3 length: 17 residues. Germline assignment: CDR1 SGDLS and CDR2 YYNGEE. DNA for the CDR3: TGTGCCAGCAGCGACGTAGCTAGGGGGCAGAACACCGGGGAGCTGTTTTTT. Protein sequence: CASSDVARGQNTGELFF.

This clonotype showed up many times. The rearrangement links TRBV20-1 to TRBJ2-7, with TRBD2 matching 8 bases. The ends lost 6 bases at V and 2 bases at J; junction bases unmatched: 9. Germline-derived CDR1 and CDR2 are DFQATT and SNEGSKA (reference sequence). The CDR3 has 14 residues. Here the CDR3 reads CSAHSGSSPYEQYF. In DNA, the CDR3 is TGCAGTGCCCACAGCGGGAGCTCTCCCTACGAGCAGTACTTC.

The table lists this clonotype with many counts. The chain combines TRBV28 with TRBJ2-3; 8 nucleotides agree with TRBD2. CDR1 and CDR2 from the germline V gene are MDHEN and SYDVKM. V was pared by 5 bases and J by 4 bases, with 14 bases of the junction left unmatched. The CDR3 extends over 17 amino acids. The DNA of the CDR3 is TGTGCCAGCAGTCCCCGAGTCGGGAGGGGGAGGGCAGATACGCAGTATTTT. It specifies CASSPRVGRGRADTQYF.

This clonotype was detected ten times or more. The chain joins TRBV14 to TRBJ2-7, with D possibly TRBD2 on 6 matching bases. This CDR3 is built from 14 residues. CDR1 is SGHDN and CDR2 is FVKESK in the germline V gene. V shed 3 bases and J shed 2 bases, with 11 bases lying between them. As DNA, the CDR3 is TGTGCCAGCAGCCAGGGACGGGGGACCTACGAGCAGTACTTC. Its translation: CASSQGRGTYEQYF.